Sequencing of this T cell receptor (beta chain) was carried out in a study of CD8 T cells in Susac syndrome. Trimming took 5 bases from V and 2 from J; bases not matched to a gene: 7. CDR1 is KGHDR, CDR2 SFDVKD, per germline. The CDR3 consists of 16 residues. TCR beta sequencing was performed on blood CD8+ and CD4+ T cells. Healthy donors constituted the controls, which were matched for age and sex. In contrast to the negatively isolated CD8+ and CD4+ T cells, TEMRA cells were FACS-enriched. Random hexamers primed reverse transcription of roughly 0.5 to 1 ug RNA. The TCR beta CDR3 was amplified by immunoSEQ multiplex PCR across 54 Vbeta, 13 Jbeta. TCRdb analysed the immunoSEQ multiplex PCR reads with MiXCR anew, one entry per CDR3 protein. Of approximately 140,000 distinct CDR3 sequences in the sample, around 94% were seen once.

Sequences were obtained from CD8+ T cells from PBMCs. The sequence came from a human donor in good health. The rearrangement joins TRBV24-1 to TRBJ2-1; the match to TRBD1 covers 8 bases. The CDR3, as DNA: TGTGCCACCAGTGCCGCCGGACAGGGAACCTACAATGAGCAGTTCTTC. Protein sequence: CATSAAGQGTYNEQFF.